This TCR beta chain was retrieved from a study of shared clonotypes between healthy human individuals. Whole-study findings and limits: A handful of donors had about 5% of their naive CD4 clonotypes in common. It was anticipated that sequencing depth would influence how many clonotypes donors shared. Clonotypes not shared had lower generation probabilities than those common to all four donors.

The run depth of the assay was deep. Profiled with immunoSEQ multiplex PCR; TCRdb holds only in-frame clones, not every one. In the table there are some 2 million clones, 90% to 95% of which are singletons. CDR1 and CDR2 (germline): ENHRY, SYGVKD. The CDR3 covers 15 residues. With V trimmed by 0 bases and J by 7 bases, 8 bases remained unmatched. Concerning this clone itself: What it recognizes is unknown.

The chain uses TRBV10-3 and TRBJ2-5, with 7 bases matching TRBD2. The TCR originated in a man between 18 and 29 years old in good health. Sequenced: naive CD4+ T cells sorted from blood. The subset denotes: CD45RA+ positively selected. CDR3 in amino acids: CAISESWEGVGTQYF. The CDR3 DNA reads as TGTGCCATCAGTGAGTCCTGGGAGGGTGTAGGGACCCAGTACTTC.